What follows describes a single T cell receptor (beta chain). Its antigen is unknown. These data come from a study of CD8 T cells in Susac syndrome. With 2 bases clipped from V and 2 bases from J, the junction kept 1 base outside the gene matches. The germline V gene encodes CDR1 MGHDK and CDR2 SYGVNS. This CDR3 contains 14 residues. Study-level points and caveats: That the number of individuals in its TCR sequencing and HLA analysis was relatively small was acknowledged by the study.

After extraction with the RNeasy kit, about 0.45 to 1 ug of the RNA was reverse transcribed using random hexamers. TCR beta CDR3 was amplified by immunoSEQ multiplex PCR. This amplification extended across 54 Vbeta and 13 Jbeta segments. TCRdb reprocessed the immunoSEQ multiplex PCR reads via MiXCR and lists one record per CDR3 protein. This table has some 120,000 distinct CDR3 sequences, around 95% appearing once. Healthy donors acted as controls, with matching for age and sex. Negative magnetic isolation gave CD8+ and CD4+ cells; FACS enriched CD8+ TEMRA. This receptor was identified in a human donor in good health. The sequenced sample was CD4+ T cells from PBMCs. This rearrangement joins TRBV25-1 to TRBJ2-3; TRBD1 matches at 7 bases. The CDR3 spells CASSETGVTDTQYF. Written as DNA, the CDR3 is TGTGCCAGCAGTGAAACAGGGGTCACAGATACGCAGTATTTT.